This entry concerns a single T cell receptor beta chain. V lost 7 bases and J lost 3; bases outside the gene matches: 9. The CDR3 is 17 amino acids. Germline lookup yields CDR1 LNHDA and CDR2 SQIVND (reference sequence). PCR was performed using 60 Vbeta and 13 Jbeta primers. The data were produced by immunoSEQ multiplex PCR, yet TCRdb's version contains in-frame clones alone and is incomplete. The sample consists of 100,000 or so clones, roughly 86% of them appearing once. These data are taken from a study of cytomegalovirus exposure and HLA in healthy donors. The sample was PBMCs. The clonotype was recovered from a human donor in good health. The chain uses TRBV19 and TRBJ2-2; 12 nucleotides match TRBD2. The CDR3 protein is CASKRSSGRGYTGELFF. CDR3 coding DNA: TGTGCCAGTAAGCGATCTAGCGGGAGGGGGTACACCGGGGAGCTGTTTTTT. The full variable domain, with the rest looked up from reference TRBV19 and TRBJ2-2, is DGGITQSPKYLFRKEGQNVTLSCEQNLNHDAMYWYRQDPGQGLRLIYYSQIVNDFQKGDIAEGYSVSREKKESFPLTVTSAQKNPTAFYLCASKRSSGRGYTGELFFGEGSRLTVL.